The 14 T cell receptor beta chains below all came from one sample that was sequenced in a study of chemoradiotherapy in HPV16-positive cancers. The repertoire was sequenced with immunoSEQ multiplex PCR; TCRdb's copy has only in-frame clones and lacks some. The table includes tens of thousands of clones, around 87% detected once. Sequences were derived from blood, sampled from a patient who underwent chemoradiotherapy. All receptors derive from a human donor with HPV-associated anogenital cancer.

This chain links TRBV5-8 with TRBJ1-5, with TRBD1 as a possible D gene (5 bases). The CDR3 runs to 15 residues. Germline values: CDR1 SGHTS, CDR2 YDEGEE. With 5 bases removed from V and 6 bases from J, the gap between germline ends came to 18 bases. The CDR3 region is CASRLTERGGQPQHF. In DNA form, the CDR3 reads TGTGCCAGCAGGTTGACCGAACGGGGGGGTCAGCCCCAGCATTTT.

This chain uses TRBV2 with TRBJ2-3, with 10 bases that match TRBD2. CDR1 is SNHLY and CDR2 is FYNNEI in the germline V gene. Trimming removed 2 bases from V and 5 bases from J; junction bases left unmatched: 10. The length of the CDR3 is 17 residues. CDR3 DNA sequence: TGTGCCAGCAGTGAAAAACTGGCAGCGGGGGGGCGAGATACGCAGTATTTT. Translated, it gives CASSEKLAAGGRDTQYF.

This chain links TRBV2 with TRBJ1-6; D call uncertain. CDR3 length: 16 residues. V dropped 2 bases and J dropped 5 bases, with 13 bases sitting between them. In germline, CDR1 is SNHLY, CDR2 FYNNEI. As DNA, the CDR3 is TGTGCCAGCAGTGAAATGGGGTCGCAAAATAATTCACCCCTCCACTTT. This gives the protein CASSEMGSQNNSPLHF. The whole variable domain, remainder taken from reference TRBV2 and TRBJ1-6, is EPEVTQTPSHQVTQMGQEVILRCVPISNHLYFYWYRQILGQKVEFLVSFYNNEISEKSEIFDDQFSVERPDGSNFTLKIRSTKLEDSAMYFCASSEMGSQNNSPLHFGNGTRLTVT.

V is TRBV5-5 and J is TRBJ1-2, with unresolved D. Germline V gene data show CDR1 as SGHKS and CDR2 as YYEKEE (reference sequence). This CDR3 comprises 15 residues. The V gene lost 4 bases and the J gene lost 3 bases, with 16 bases spanning the gap. In nucleotides, the CDR3 is TGTGCCAGCAGCGCCCTTCCCGATGGGGACTATGGCTACACCTTC. Translation: CASSALPDGDYGYTF.

The chain has TRBV6-5 and TRBJ2-7, with D perhaps TRBD1 (6 bases). Between the trimmed V and J ends, which lost 7 bases and 4 bases, there was a span of 11 bases. Germline V gives CDR1 MNHEY, CDR2 SVGAGI. CDR3 length: 12 amino acids. The CDR3 loop reads CASTNRDYEQYF. The CDR3 nucleotides read TGTGCCAGCACAAACAGGGATTACGAGCAGTACTTC.

This chain links TRBV12-2 with TRBJ2-7; the D call in the table, TRBD1, was not verified against the DNA. TRBV12-2 is deemed a pseudogene. The CDR3 contains 14 residues. In DNA, the CDR3 is TGTGCAAGTCGCAGGGGACAGGGTTCCTACGAGCAGTACTTC. Amino acid sequence: CASRRGQGSYEQYF.

The chain recombines TRBV29-1 with TRBJ1-1; the match to TRBD1 covers 7 bases. Germline loops: CDR1 SQVTM, CDR2 ANQGSEA. The trim removed 3 bases at V and 4 bases at J, leaving 5 bases unmatched. CDR3 length: 13 amino acids. The CDR3: CSVDRGQSTEAFF. CDR3 sequence (DNA): TGCAGCGTTGATAGGGGACAGAGCACTGAAGCTTTCTTT.

This clone was seen a few times. The chain joins TRBV5-1 to TRBJ1-1, with D unresolved. V lost 2 bases to trimming and J lost 5 bases, with 10 bases between them. Germline values: CDR1 SGHRS, CDR2 YFSETQ. The CDR3 extends over 13 amino acids. CDR3 loop: CASSLFGVTEAFF. The CDR3 DNA sequence: TGCGCCAGCAGCTTATTCGGGGTAACTGAAGCTTTCTTT.

The chain uses TRBV7-2 and TRBJ2-7, with 8 bases aligning to TRBD1. The ends lost 1 base at V and 6 bases at J; junction bases unmatched: 2. This CDR3 has 13 residues. Germline CDR1 reads SGHTA; CDR2 reads FQGNSA. Here the CDR3 DNA reads TGTGCCAGCAGCTTAGGGACAGGGCGCGAGCAGTACTTC. Residues: CASSLGTGREQYF.

This clone was seen only once. This chain uses TRBV10-3 with TRBJ2-1; TRBD2 is a possible D gene (7 bases). The germline CDR1 and CDR2 sequences are ENHRY and SYGVKD. Trimming shortened V by 6 bases and J by 8 bases, and 14 bases separated the two germline ends. The CDR3 has 13 amino acids. In DNA form, the CDR3 reads TGTGCCATCAGAGGTGGGGGGGCGGATGAGCAGTTCTTC. Residues: CAIRGGGADEQFF.

The CDR3 protein is CAISEATDTQYF. For the CDR3, the DNA is TGTGCCATCAGTGAAGCCACAGATACGCAGTATTTT. The J gene is TRBJ2-3, the V gene TRBV10-3; D call uncertain. V lost 3 bases and J 2 bases, leaving 3 bases between the germline ends. CDR3 length equals 12 residues. From germline, CDR1 is ENHRY and CDR2 SYGVKD.

This chain connects TRBV25-1 to TRBJ2-5; 16 nucleotides match TRBD2. In germline, CDR1 is MGHDK, CDR2 SYGVNS. The CDR3 runs to 15 residues. The V segment lost 4 bases and the J segment 7 bases; nucleotides outside the gene matches: 3. The CDR3 reads CASSGGTSGGGTQYF. DNA of the CDR3: TGTGCCAGCAGTGGTGGGACTAGCGGGGGGGGGACCCAGTACTTC.

V is TRBV25-1 and J is TRBJ2-1, with TRBD1 matching 10 bases. Germline values: CDR1 MGHDK, CDR2 SYGVNS. This CDR3 has 16 amino acids. Unmatched junction bases numbered 6, after V lost 2 bases and J lost 5 bases. In DNA, the CDR3 is TGTGCCAGCAGTGAAGGACAGGGGGTCAGAAACAATGAGCAGTTCTTC. It encodes CASSEGQGVRNNEQFF.

The rearrangement links TRBV7-6 to TRBJ2-7, with D tentatively TRBD1 or TRBD2 (5 bases each). V was shortened by 5 bases and J by 6 bases, with 20 bases between the two germline ends. From germline, CDR1 is SGHVS and CDR2 FNYEAQ. The CDR3 covers 15 residues. The DNA for the CDR3 is TGTGCCAGCAGCCCAGGCAGAGGGGTAAGGAGCGAGCAGTACTTC. The encoded protein is CASSPGRGVRSEQYF.